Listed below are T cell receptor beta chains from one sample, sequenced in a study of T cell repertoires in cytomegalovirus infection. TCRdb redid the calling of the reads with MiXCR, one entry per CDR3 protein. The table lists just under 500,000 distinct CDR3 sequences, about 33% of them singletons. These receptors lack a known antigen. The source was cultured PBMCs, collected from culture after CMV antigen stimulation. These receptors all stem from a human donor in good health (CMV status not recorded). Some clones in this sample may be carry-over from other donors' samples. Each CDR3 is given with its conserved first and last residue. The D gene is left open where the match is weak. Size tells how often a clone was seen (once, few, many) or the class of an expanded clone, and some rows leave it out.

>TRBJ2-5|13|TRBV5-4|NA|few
CASSSRTGETQYF
TGTGCCAGCAGCTCTCGGACTGGGGAGACCCAGTACTTC
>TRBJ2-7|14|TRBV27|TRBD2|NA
CASSSSSGPYEQYF
TGTGCCAGCAGTTCATCTAGCGGACCCTACGAGCAGTACTTC
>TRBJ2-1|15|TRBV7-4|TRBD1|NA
CASSRGTGGWNEQFF
TGTGCCAGCAGCCGGGGGACAGGGGGCTGGAATGAGCAGTTCTTC
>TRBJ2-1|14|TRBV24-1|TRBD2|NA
CATSAAGAYNEQFF
TGTGCCACCAGTGCGGCGGGGGCCTACAATGAGCAGTTCTTC
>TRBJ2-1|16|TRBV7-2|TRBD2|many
CASSKGTSGTYNEQFF
TGTGCCAGCAGCAAGGGGACTAGCGGAACCTACAATGAGCAGTTCTTC
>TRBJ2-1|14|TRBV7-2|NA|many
CASSLANSYNEQFF
TGTGCCAGCAGCTTAGCGAACTCCTACAATGAGCAGTTCTTC
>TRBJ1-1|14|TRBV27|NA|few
CASSWSGGGTEAFF
TGTGCCAGCAGTTGGAGCGGGGGCGGCACTGAAGCTTTCTTT
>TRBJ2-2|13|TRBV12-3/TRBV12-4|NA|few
CASSIRDTGELFF
TGTGCCAGCAGTATTAGGGACACCGGGGAGCTGTTTTTT
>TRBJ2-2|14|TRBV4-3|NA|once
CASSQDMGTGELFF
TGCGCCAGCAGCCAAGATATGGGTACCGGGGAGCTGTTTTTT
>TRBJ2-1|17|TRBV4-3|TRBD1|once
CASSHRVLGQGVNEQFF
TGCGCCAGCAGCCATCGGGTCCTGGGACAGGGCGTCAATGAGCAGTTCTTC
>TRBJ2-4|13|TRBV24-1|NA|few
CATSDRPGGIQYF
TGTGCCACCAGCGACAGGCCCGGAGGCATTCAGTACTTC
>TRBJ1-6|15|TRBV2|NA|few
CASKQESSYNSPLHF
TGTGCCAGCAAACAGGAGAGCTCCTATAATTCACCCCTCCACTTT
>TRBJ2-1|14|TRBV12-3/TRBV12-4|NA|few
CASSQTPPGNEQFF
TGTGCCAGCAGCCAAACCCCTCCGGGCAATGAGCAGTTCTTC
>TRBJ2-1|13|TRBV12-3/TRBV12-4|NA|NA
CASSFNGGGEQFF
TGTGCCAGCAGTTTCAATGGGGGCGGTGAGCAGTTCTTC
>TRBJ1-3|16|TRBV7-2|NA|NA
CASSLRGGGSGNTIYF
TGTGCCAGCAGCTTAAGGGGGGGAGGGTCTGGAAACACCATATATTTT
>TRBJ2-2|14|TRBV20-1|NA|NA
CSARAPYVDGELFF
TGCAGTGCTAGGGCTCCATACGTTGACGGGGAGCTGTTTTTT
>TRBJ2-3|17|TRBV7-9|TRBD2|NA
CASSPLAGSVSADTQYF
TGTGCCAGCAGCCCTTTAGCGGGAAGCGTTTCTGCAGATACGCAGTATTTT
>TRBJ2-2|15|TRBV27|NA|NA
CASSLGTGQGGELFF
TGTGCCAGCAGTTTAGGGACTGGTCAAGGCGGGGAGCTGTTTTTT
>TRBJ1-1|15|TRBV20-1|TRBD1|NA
CSAPDRGVSNTEAFF
TGCAGTGCCCCTGACAGGGGCGTTTCGAACACTGAAGCTTTCTTT
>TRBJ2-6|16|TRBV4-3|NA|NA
CASSQTSPGGANVLTF
TGCGCCAGCAGCCAAACCTCTCCGGGGGGGGCCAACGTCCTGACTTTC
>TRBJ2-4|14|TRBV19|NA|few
CASSVWGAKNIQYF
TGTGCCAGTAGTGTCTGGGGTGCCAAAAACATTCAGTACTTC
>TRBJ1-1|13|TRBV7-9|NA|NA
CATNEDRNTEAFF
TGTGCCACCAATGAGGACCGGAACACTGAAGCTTTCTTT
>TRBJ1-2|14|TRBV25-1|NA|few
CASGGLPATHGYTF
TGTGCCAGCGGAGGGCTACCCGCCACCCATGGCTACACCTTC
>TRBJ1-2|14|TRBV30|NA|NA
CAWTGSLGYYGYTF
TGTGCCTGGACCGGCTCTTTGGGCTACTATGGCTACACCTTC
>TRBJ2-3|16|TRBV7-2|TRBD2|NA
CASSFGLAGGWDTQYF
TGTGCCAGCAGCTTCGGACTAGCGGGGGGTTGGGATACGCAGTATTTT
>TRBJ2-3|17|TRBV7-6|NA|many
CASSLVHGREARNTQYF
TGTGCCAGCAGCTTAGTGCACGGCAGGGAGGCTAGAAATACGCAGTATTTT